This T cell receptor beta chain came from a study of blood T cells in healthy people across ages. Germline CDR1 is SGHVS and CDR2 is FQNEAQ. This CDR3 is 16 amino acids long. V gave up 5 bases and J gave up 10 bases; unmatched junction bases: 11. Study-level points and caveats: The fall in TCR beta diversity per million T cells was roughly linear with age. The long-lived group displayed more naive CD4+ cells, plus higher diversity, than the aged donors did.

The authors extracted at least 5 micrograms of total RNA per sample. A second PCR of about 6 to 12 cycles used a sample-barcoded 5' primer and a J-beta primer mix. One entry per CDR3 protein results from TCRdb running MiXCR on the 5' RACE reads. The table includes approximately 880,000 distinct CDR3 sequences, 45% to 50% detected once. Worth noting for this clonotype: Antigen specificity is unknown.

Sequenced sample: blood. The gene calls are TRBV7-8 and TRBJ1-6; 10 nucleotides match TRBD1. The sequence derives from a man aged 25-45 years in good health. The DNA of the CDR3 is TGTGCCAGCAGCCCAAGACCGGGACAGGGGTTCTCACCCCTCCACTTT. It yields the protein CASSPRPGQGFSPLHF.